These 15 T cell receptor beta chains were all obtained from the same sample, sequenced in a study of CD8 T cells in Susac syndrome. RNA amounts of roughly 0.5 to 1 ug underwent reverse transcription with random hexamers. TCRdb ran MiXCR on the immunoSEQ multiplex PCR reads and lists one entry per CDR3 protein. The sample has some 200,000 distinct CDR3 sequences, around 95% seen once. The source material was CD8+ T cells from PBMCs. These receptors all come from a human donor with Susac syndrome.

The J gene is TRBJ1-1, the V gene TRBV7-8; maybe TRBD1 (6 bases). CDR3 length equals 18 residues. Germline CDR1 and CDR2: SGHVS and FQNEAQ. The V gene lost 5 bases and the J gene lost 0 bases, with 22 bases spanning the gap. The CDR3 DNA sequence: TGTGCCAGCAGCCCGAGGGGGGGGGAGCTCATAATGAACACTGAAGCTTTCTTT. Amino acids: CASSPRGGELIMNTEAFF.

This chain connects TRBV3-1 to TRBJ1-2; D ambiguous. The CDR3 sequence is 13 residues long. CDR1 is LGHDT and CDR2 is YNNKEL in the germline V gene (reference sequence). The V gene lost 3 bases and the J gene lost 5 bases, with 10 bases spanning the gap. CDR3 DNA sequence: TGTGCCAGCAGCCAGGAGAACGCATATGGCTACACCTTC. Protein product: CASSQENAYGYTF.

V and J are TRBV7-9 and TRBJ2-4, with D tentatively TRBD1 (7 bases). Germline V gene sequence: CDR1 SEHNR, CDR2 FQNEAQ (reference sequence). The V gene lost 3 bases and the J gene lost 6 bases, with 15 bases spanning the gap. The CDR3 is 15 amino acids. This chain's CDR3 is CASSFDTGEVNIQYF. DNA of the CDR3: TGTGCCAGCAGCTTTGATACAGGGGAGGTAAACATTCAGTACTTC.

CDR3 region: CASSQDTTQETQYF. In DNA, the CDR3 is TGTGCCAGCAGCCAAGATACTACCCAAGAGACCCAGTACTTC. The rearrangement links TRBV4-2 to TRBJ2-5, with unresolved D. Germline values: CDR1 LGHNA, CDR2 YNFKEQ. The CDR3 extends over 14 amino acids. V lost 0 bases to trimming and J lost 1 base, with 6 bases between them.

This clonotype was picked up one time. The V call is TRBV5-6, the J call TRBJ1-5; 9 nucleotides match TRBD1. The V and J ends lost 2 bases and 5 bases, in that order; junction bases with no gene match: 11. Germline values: CDR1 SGHDT, CDR2 YYEEEE. The CDR3 is 17 residues long. The CDR3 loop reads CASSFTPGTGSDQPQHF. The CDR3 region has the DNA TGTGCCAGCAGCTTCACTCCCGGGACAGGGTCGGATCAGCCCCAGCATTTT.

The V call is TRBV6-5, the J call TRBJ1-4, with 7 bases aligning to TRBD1. Trimming took 4 bases from V and 4 from J; bases not matched to a gene: 6. In germline, CDR1 is MNHEY, CDR2 SVGAGI. This CDR3 comprises 15 residues. The CDR3 reads CASSSGTADNEKLFF. The CDR3 nucleotides are TGTGCCAGCAGTTCCGGGACAGCCGATAATGAAAAACTGTTTTTT.

V usage is TRBV20-1 and J usage is TRBJ1-5; perhaps TRBD1 as D (5 bases). The CDR3 extends over 14 amino acids. Trimming removed 6 bases from V and 0 bases from J, with 12 bases in between. The germline V gene encodes CDR1 DFQATT and CDR2 SNEGSKA (reference sequence). CDR3 amino acids: CSAQDKYSNQPQHF. CDR3 sequence (DNA): TGCAGTGCCCAGGACAAGTATAGCAATCAGCCCCAGCATTTT.

The chain is built from TRBV6-2 or TRBV6-3 and TRBJ2-7; unclear D gene. The CDR3 runs to 14 residues. V gave up 0 bases and J gave up 3 bases, with 9 bases separating them. Germline-derived CDR1 and CDR2 are MNHEY and SVGEGT. This CDR3 reads CASSYSGPSYEQYF. The CDR3 bases are TGTGCCAGCAGTTACTCCGGACCTAGCTACGAGCAGTACTTC.

The chain is built from TRBV6-5 and TRBJ2-7, with 9 bases identical to TRBD2. This CDR3 region has 14 residues. Germline trimming cut 6 bases from V and 5 bases from J; bases unmatched to any gene: 8. Per germline, CDR1 MNHEY and CDR2 SVGAGI. The DNA of the CDR3 is TGTGCCAGCAGCCCCGGTAGCGGGAGAAACGAGCAGTACTTC. Protein sequence: CASSPGSGRNEQYF.

This clonotype showed up just a few times. J is TRBJ1-5 and V is TRBV27, with D tentatively TRBD1 (5 bases). Per the germline V gene, CDR1 is MNHEY and CDR2 is SMNVEV (reference sequence). The CDR3 is 14 amino acids. V was trimmed by 3 bases and J by 7 bases, leaving 13 bases between them. The CDR3 here is CASSFRGVGQPQHF. In DNA, the CDR3 is TGTGCCAGCAGTTTTCGGGGGGTCGGGCAGCCCCAGCATTTT.

The chain joins TRBV5-1 to TRBJ1-2, with a possible D match to TRBD1 (5 bases). Germline V gives CDR1 SGHRS, CDR2 YFSETQ. This CDR3 has 15 residues. Trimming left V 4 bases short and J 6 bases short, with 19 bases between. The CDR3: CASSDGTLLMDGYTF. The CDR3 DNA is TGCGCCAGCAGCGATGGGACTCTTCTGATGGATGGCTACACCTTC.

The chain recombines TRBV30 with TRBJ1-2, with D possibly matching TRBD1 (6 bases). This CDR3 has 15 residues. V lost 1 base and J lost 8, with 20 bases in between. Germline V gene data show CDR1 as GTSNPN and CDR2 as SVGIG (reference sequence). In DNA, the CDR3 is TGTGCCTGGAGTGAGACAAAGAACAGGGTCGGCGGCTACACCTTC. As protein: CAWSETKNRVGGYTF.

This clonotype came up a few times. This chain connects TRBV12-3 or TRBV12-4 to TRBJ1-1; D is unresolved. The CDR3 spans 13 residues. The V and J ends lost 3 bases and 2 bases respectively, with 7 bases between them. CDR3 sequence reads: CASSFDSNTEAFF. CDR3 bases: TGTGCCAGCAGTTTTGATTCAAACACTGAAGCTTTCTTT.

The V gene is TRBV3-1, the J gene TRBJ2-7; either TRBD1 or TRBD2 may supply D (5 bases each). The CDR3 is 14 amino acids. V dropped 4 bases and J dropped 3 bases, with 13 bases sitting between them. CDR1 and CDR2 (germline): LGHDT, YNNKEL (reference sequence). Here the CDR3 reads CASSPSGPFYEQYF. In DNA form, the CDR3 reads TGTGCCAGCAGCCCCTCGGGACCCTTCTACGAGCAGTACTTC.

This sequence joins TRBV12-3 or TRBV12-4 and TRBJ1-1; D unclear. The CDR3 spans 13 residues. V gave up 3 bases and J gave up 1 base, with 6 bases separating them. As DNA, the CDR3 is TGTGCCAGCAGTTTGGCAAAGAACACTGAAGCTTTCTTT. This codes for CASSLAKNTEAFF.